A single T cell receptor (beta chain) is shown here with its context. This record belongs to a study of blood T cell repertoires in COVID-19. Profiled with immunoSEQ multiplex PCR; TCRdb holds only in-frame clones, not every one. The sample yields 250,000 to 350,000 clones, around 90% seen once. Sequencing was done on a sample of peripheral blood. This TCR derives from a young man with active or convalescent COVID-19.

Here the CDR3 reads CASSASTGAEAFF. The CDR3 nucleotides are TGTGCCAGCAGCGCCTCTACAGGGGCCGAAGCTTTCTTT. The chain is built from TRBV7-3 and TRBJ1-1; 7 bases map to TRBD1. The trim removed 5 bases at V and 8 bases at J, leaving 8 bases unmatched. The length of the CDR3 is 13 residues. Germline V gene sequence: CDR1 SGHTA, CDR2 FQGTGA.